Each of the 5 T cell receptor beta chains below was sequenced from the same sample in a study of blood T cell repertoires in COVID-19. TCRdb keeps only in-frame clones here, not all; method: immunoSEQ multiplex PCR. The sample includes some 37,000 clones, over 80% seen only once; the top ten take around 10%. Sequencing was performed on peripheral blood. The receptors stem from a woman between 70 and 85 years old with acute or convalescent COVID-19.

The gene calls are TRBV6-2 or TRBV6-3 and TRBJ2-1; D is perhaps TRBD1 (7 bases). CDR1 and CDR2 (germline): MNHEY, SVGEGT. Trimming shortened V by 1 base and J by 14 bases, and 18 bases separated the two germline ends. The CDR3 contains 14 residues. CDR3 protein: CASSYFRDSGGKFF. CDR3 nucleotide sequence: TGTGCCAGCAGTTACTTCAGGGACAGCGGAGGGAAGTTCTTC.

This clone was seen a few times. The rearrangement links TRBV5-5 to TRBJ2-1; tentative D call: TRBD2 (6 bases). Germline lookup yields CDR1 SGHKS and CDR2 YYEKEE (reference sequence). CDR3 size: 13 residues. Trimming shortened V by 4 bases and J by 12 bases, and 17 bases separated the two germline ends. The CDR3 DNA sequence: TGTGCCAGCAGCATATGGGGTTCTAGCGTGCAGTTCTTC. This encodes CASSIWGSSVQFF. Full variable domain (rest looked up from reference TRBV5-5 and TRBJ2-1): DAGVTQSPTHLIKTRGQQVTLRCSPISGHKSVSWYQQVLGQGPQFIFQYYEKEERGRGNFPDRFSARQFPNYSSELNVNALLLGDSALYLCASSIWGSSVQFFGPGTRLTVL.

The chain links TRBV24-1 to TRBJ2-2; 7 bases fit TRBD2. The CDR3 runs 19 residues. With 0 bases clipped from V and 1 base from J, the junction kept 10 bases outside the gene matches. The V gene's germline CDR1 is KGHDR and CDR2 SFDVKD. In DNA form, the CDR3 reads TGTGCCACCAGTGATTTGCCGGCAGGGAGGGGTTGGAACACCGGGGAGCTGTTTTTT. It codes for CATSDLPAGRGWNTGELFF.

This chain uses TRBV6-6 with TRBJ2-3; D gene unclear. Germline V gene lookup returns CDR1 MNHNY and CDR2 SVGAGI (reference sequence). Trimming removed 11 bases at V and 2 bases at J, with 11 bases between. This CDR3 is built from 12 residues. This CDR3 is CAGGSNTDTQYF. The CDR3 nucleotides read TGTGCCGGCGGATCGAACACAGATACGCAGTATTTT.

The chain has TRBV10-3 and TRBJ1-2, with TRBD1 matching over 8 bases. Germline lookup yields CDR1 ENHRY and CDR2 SYGVKD. The CDR3 loop spans 14 amino acids. V gave up 6 bases and J gave up 3 bases; unmatched junction bases: 6. CDR3 in amino acids: CAIRAGQADYGYTF. Written as DNA, the CDR3 is TGTGCCATCAGGGCGGGACAGGCCGACTATGGCTACACCTTC.